One sample yielded the 18 T cell receptor beta chains listed below, sequenced in a study of shared clonotypes between healthy human individuals (dated by TCRdb to about 2020). The library was prepared using the immunoSEQ multiplex PCR assay. The immuneACCESS repertoire file appears here via TCRdb, limited to in-frame rearrangements. These files lack a portion of the clones; in checked studies, under half of the deficit traces to unresolved V genes, and the cause of the others is not known. This sample comprises 450,000 to 500,000 clones, roughly 85% of them detected only once. 10% to 15% of the sample is held by the ten biggest clonotypes. Material for sequencing was PBMCs. The receptors were sampled from a woman aged 40 to 55 in good health. Some clones in this sample may be carry-over from other donors' samples.

This clone was detected only once. J is TRBJ2-7 and V is TRBV5-1, with D possibly called TRBD1 or TRBD2 (5 bases each). The CDR3 has 14 residues. Germline-derived CDR1 and CDR2 are SGHRS and YFSETQ. Trimming took 0 bases from V and 3 from J, leaving 10 bases between them. The CDR3 loop reads CASSLEGRDYEQYF. The CDR3 DNA sequence: TGCGCCAGCAGCTTGGAGGGGAGAGACTACGAGCAGTACTTC.

About this clone itself: A far bigger clonotype differs at one base, so this is likely a read error. The V and J genes are TRBV30 and TRBJ2-2, with a weak D call TRBD1 (6 bases). Germline assignment: CDR1 GTSNPN and CDR2 SVGIG (reference sequence). The CDR3 is 15 residues long. The CDR3 DNA follows: TGTGCCTGGAGTGTAAAACCCCGGGACACCGTGGAGCTGTTTTTT. Its protein is CAWSVKPRDTVELFF.

V is TRBV7-3 and J is TRBJ2-1; TRBD1 matches 8 bases. Trimming cost V 2 bases and J 6 bases; bases outside gene matches: 6. The CDR3 consists of 15 residues. In germline, CDR1 is SGHTA, CDR2 FQGTGA. As DNA, the CDR3 is TGTGCCAGCAGCTTAGGGGGGACAGGAACCAATGAGCAGTTCTTC. Residues: CASSLGGTGTNEQFF.

The V call is TRBV11-2, the J call TRBJ2-1; TRBD2 matches 11 bases. The J segment lost 6 bases and the V segment lost 5 bases, leaving 15 bases of the junction unmatched. The length of the CDR3 is 18 residues. The germline V gene has CDR1 SGHAT and CDR2 FQNNGV. The CDR3 loop is CASSREGLLAGAINEQFF. The CDR3 nucleotides are TGTGCCAGCAGCCGAGAGGGCCTACTAGCGGGAGCAATCAATGAGCAGTTCTTC.

This clone was found a few times. This chain links TRBV5-5 with TRBJ1-5, with D unresolved. The V gene lost 2 bases and the J gene lost 0 bases, with 12 bases spanning the gap. This CDR3 has 16 amino acids. Germline-derived CDR1 and CDR2 are SGHKS and YYEKEE (reference sequence). CDR3 sequence: CASSFGFGRSNQPQHF. CDR3 DNA: TGTGCCAGCAGCTTTGGATTTGGTCGTAGCAATCAGCCCCAGCATTTT.

The chain couples TRBV30 to TRBJ1-5; 8 bases are shared with TRBD1. V trimming: 1 base; J trimming: 0 bases; junction bases outside the gene matches: 29. The CDR3 extends over 24 amino acids. Germline V CDR1 and CDR2: GTSNPN, SVGIG (reference sequence). The CDR3 here is CAWSANRDRLDNIVGTGSNQPQHF. The CDR3 DNA reads as TGTGCCTGGAGTGCGAACCGGGACAGGTTGGATAACATTGTGGGGACAGGTAGCAATCAGCCCCAGCATTTT. The complete variable domain, with remaining parts taken from reference TRBV30 and TRBJ1-5, reads SQTIHQWPATLVQPVGSPLSLECTVEGTSNPNLYWYRQAAGRGLQLLFYSVGIGQISSEVPQNLSASRPQDRQFILSSKKLLLSDSGFYLCAWSANRDRLDNIVGTGSNQPQHFGDGTRLSIL.

This clone was counted only a few times. The chain links TRBV4-3 to TRBJ2-3, with a possible D match to TRBD2 (5 bases). Germline CDR1 reads LGHNA; CDR2 reads YSLEER. The CDR3 has 15 amino acids. V shed 4 bases and J shed 0 bases, with 11 bases lying between them. The CDR3 nucleotides are TGCGCCAGCAGCCCCCACAGCGGAAGCACAGATACGCAGTATTTT. Its translation: CASSPHSGSTDTQYF.

V is TRBV9 and J is TRBJ2-1; TRBD1 agrees at 9 bases. V dropped 1 base and J dropped 1; count of bases not matched to a gene: 6. There are 17 residues in the CDR3. Germline V CDR1 and CDR2: SGDLS, YYNGEE. The CDR3 DNA reads as TGTGCCAGCAGCGTAAATCGGGACAGGGCGTCCTACAATGAGCAGTTCTTC. Amino acid sequence: CASSVNRDRASYNEQFF.

This clone has a single count. The chain joins TRBV18 to TRBJ2-3, with TRBD1 identical over 9 bases. The CDR3 spans 16 residues. Unmatched junction bases numbered 5, after V lost 3 bases and J lost 1 base. Germline V CDR1 and CDR2: KGHSH, LQKENI. CDR3 residues: CASSPLGQGGTDTQYF. The DNA for the CDR3 is TGTGCCAGCTCACCGCTGGGACAGGGTGGCACAGATACGCAGTATTTT.

This sequence joins TRBV5-1 and TRBJ2-7; D may correspond to TRBD1 or TRBD2 (5 bases each). This CDR3 comprises 14 residues. Per germline, CDR1 SGHRS and CDR2 YFSETQ. V dropped 7 bases and J dropped 3 bases, with 17 bases sitting between them. The CDR3 nucleotides read TGCGCCAGCTCCGGGACCCAAACCAGCTACGAGCAGTACTTC. This gives the protein CASSGTQTSYEQYF.

This chain uses TRBV4-3 with TRBJ2-1, with D perhaps matching TRBD1 or TRBD2 (5 bases each). Deletions cut 1 base from V and 9 bases from J, with 16 bases between. Germline V gives CDR1 LGHNA, CDR2 YSLEER. The CDR3 has 15 amino acids. In DNA, the CDR3 is TGCGCCAGCAGCCAAGGGCCCACTCCAGGGACTGAGCAGTTCTTC. It encodes CASSQGPTPGTEQFF.

This chain joins TRBV11-2 and TRBJ2-5; 8 nucleotides agree with TRBD1. The CDR3 loop spans 15 amino acids. Germline loops: CDR1 SGHAT, CDR2 FQNNGV. After removal of 1 base from V and 1 base from J, the junction contained 2 bases not matched to a gene. The CDR3 here is CASSLGGQAQETQYF. Written as DNA, the CDR3 is TGTGCCAGCAGCTTAGGGGGACAGGCCCAAGAGACCCAGTACTTC.

This clone was observed a few times. The chain carries TRBV14 and TRBJ2-7; possibly TRBD1 for D (6 bases). V lost 0 bases and J lost 6, with 12 bases in between. From germline, CDR1 is SGHDN and CDR2 FVKESK. The CDR3 runs to 14 residues. CDR3 in amino acids: CASSQDGNRAEQYF. Here the CDR3 DNA reads TGTGCCAGCAGCCAAGATGGGAACAGGGCCGAGCAGTACTTC.

The V call is TRBV7-9, the J call TRBJ1-3; TRBD1 is a possible D gene (6 bases). Per germline, CDR1 SEHNR and CDR2 FQNEAQ (reference sequence). CDR3 length: 12 residues. The ends were cut back, 1 base at V and 16 bases at J, with 14 bases in the middle. The CDR3 spells CASSLGPGAFYF. CDR3 sequence (DNA): TGTGCCAGCAGCTTAGGTCCAGGGGCCTTTTATTTT.

A word on this clone: Other DNA variants within this sample encode the same CDR3. This sequence joins TRBV30 and TRBJ2-1; possible D gene TRBD2, 6 bases. The CDR3 length is 13 residues. CDR1 is GTSNPN, CDR2 SVGIG, per germline (reference sequence). V lost 0 bases to trimming and J lost 7 bases, with 10 bases between them. CDR3 sequence reads: CAWSVLGGNEQFF. Written as DNA, the CDR3 is TGTGCCTGGAGTGTTTTGGGGGGAAATGAGCAGTTCTTC.

V and J are TRBV28 and TRBJ2-1, with D perhaps TRBD1 or TRBD2 (6 bases each). Germline V gene sequence: CDR1 MDHEN, CDR2 SYDVKM. Trimming removed 7 bases at V and 8 bases at J, with 18 bases between. This CDR3 has 14 residues. The CDR3 sequence: CASTDLLEGDEQFF. For the CDR3, the DNA is TGTGCCAGCACCGACTTACTGGAGGGGGATGAGCAGTTCTTC.

V gene TRBV19 combines with J gene TRBJ2-3, with D tentatively TRBD1 or TRBD2 (5 bases each). The CDR3 is made up of 15 amino acids. Deletions cut 5 bases from V and 6 bases from J, with 18 bases between. The V gene's germline CDR1 is LNHDA and CDR2 SQIVND (reference sequence). The CDR3 is CASSPPGTLRDTQYF. CDR3 sequence (DNA): TGTGCCAGTAGTCCCCCCGGGACCCTACGGGATACGCAGTATTTT.

The chain couples TRBV6-1 to TRBJ1-4; D is undetermined. The CDR3 runs 14 residues. V was trimmed by 8 bases and J by 4 bases, leaving 14 bases between them. Germline loops: CDR1 MNHNS, CDR2 SASEGT. CDR3 bases: TGTGCCAGCGAGTCCGGTAATCTTAATGAAAAACTGTTTTTT. Residues: CASESGNLNEKLFF.